This T cell receptor (beta chain) is from a study of shared clonotypes between healthy human individuals. Per sorted-subset replicate PCR, input was 150 to 250 ng DNA, representing around 29,000 T cell genomes. Libraries were prepared by immunoSEQ multiplex PCR; TCRdb keeps only in-frame clonotypes and omits some of them. The sample has some 2.1 million clones, about 95% seen once. V lost 7 bases and J lost 1; bases outside the gene matches: 8. The CDR3 spans 17 residues. The V gene's germline CDR1 is SNHLY and CDR2 FYNNEI. Naive CD8 cells lacked CD45RO, underwent positive selection for CCR7 and left out terminally differentiated effector memory CD45RA+ cells. Donors, healthy HIV-negative adults, lacked recent acute infections or vaccinations.

Sequences were obtained from naive CD8+ T cells sorted from blood. J is TRBJ2-3 and V is TRBV2, with 13 bases aligning to TRBD2. This TCR derives from a man younger than 30 in good health. Written as DNA, the CDR3 is TGTGCCAGCACTAGACTAGCGGGAGGTCGGGGCACAGATACGCAGTATTTT. Translating gives CASTRLAGGRGTDTQYF.